The 16 T cell receptor beta chains listed next were all sequenced from one sample in a study of CD8 T cells in Susac syndrome. An input of about 0.5 to 1 ug of RNA was subjected to reverse transcription using random hexamers. TCRdb reprocessed the immunoSEQ multiplex PCR reads with MiXCR, giving one entry per CDR3 protein. The data hold a few hundred thousand distinct CDR3 sequences, with about 93% observed a single time. Sample: CD8+ T cells from PBMCs. These receptors were taken from a human donor with multiple sclerosis.

This chain joins TRBV27 and TRBJ1-4; 7 bases map to TRBD1. This CDR3 region has 16 residues. V was pared by 5 bases and J by 10 bases, with 16 bases of the junction left unmatched. The germline V gene encodes CDR1 MNHEY and CDR2 SMNVEV (reference sequence). This chain's CDR3 is CASSPLQGEGYGKLFF. DNA for the CDR3: TGTGCCAGCAGTCCCCTTCAGGGGGAGGGATACGGAAAACTGTTTTTT.

The gene calls are TRBV30 and TRBJ1-2; 10 bases are shared with TRBD1. Germline CDR1 and CDR2: GTSNPN and SVGIG (reference sequence). The CDR3 length is 13 residues. With 2 bases clipped from V and 8 bases from J, the junction kept 5 bases outside the gene matches. The CDR3 coding sequence is TGTGCCTGGAGTCCGGGACAGGGGTACGGCTACACCTTC. This sequence encodes CAWSPGQGYGYTF.

In DNA form, the CDR3 reads TGTGCCTGGAGTGTACGAAGCGACAGCACCCAGCATTTT. It is translated as CAWSVRSDSTQHF. This chain links TRBV30 with TRBJ1-5, with a tentative D call TRBD1 (5 bases). Germline-derived CDR1 and CDR2 are GTSNPN and SVGIG (reference sequence). This CDR3 comprises 13 residues. The germline V and J ends were trimmed by 0 bases and 11 bases, with 14 bases remaining between them.

V and J are TRBV13 and TRBJ2-4, with D maybe TRBD1 (6 bases). Trimming removed 5 bases at V and 5 bases at J, with 16 bases between. The CDR3 extends over 15 amino acids. The germline V gene has CDR1 PRHDT and CDR2 FYEKMQ (reference sequence). The CDR3 nucleotides read TGTGCCAGCAGCCCTGAGGGCAGGGGCGAAAACATTCAGTACTTC. This encodes CASSPEGRGENIQYF.

The chain combines TRBV9 with TRBJ2-2, with 8 bases matching TRBD1. Germline V CDR1 and CDR2: SGDLS, YYNGEE. The CDR3 has 15 residues. V shed 4 bases, J shed 1 base, and the junction held 3 bases outside the gene matches. The CDR3, as DNA: TGTGCCAGCAGCATGACAGGGGTGAACACCGGGGAGCTGTTTTTT. This codes for CASSMTGVNTGELFF.

This chain uses TRBV29-1 with TRBJ2-7; D uncertain. In germline, CDR1 is SQVTM, CDR2 ANQGSEA. The ends were cut back, 2 bases at V and 1 base at J, with 9 bases in the middle. This CDR3 is 13 amino acids long. The CDR3 DNA sequence: TGCAGCGTTGAAACGGCCGGTTCCTACGAGCAGTACTTC. This encodes CSVETAGSYEQYF.

The rearrangement joins TRBV12-3 or TRBV12-4 to TRBJ1-5; D gene uncertain. The CDR3 is 12 amino acids. Deletions cut 1 base from V and 9 bases from J, with 7 bases between. DNA for the CDR3: TGTGCCAGCAGTTTAGTAGAGACGCCCCAGCATTTT. Translated: CASSLVETPQHF.

The chain links TRBV5-4 to TRBJ2-2, with 10 bases aligning to TRBD2. Germline loops: CDR1 SGHNT, CDR2 YYREEE (reference sequence). The CDR3 totals 15 residues. J gave up 3 bases and V 5 bases, and 4 bases lay outside the gene matches. This CDR3 reads CASRLAGSHTGELFF. CDR3 DNA sequence: TGTGCCAGCAGACTAGCGGGGTCCCACACCGGGGAGCTGTTTTTT. Variable domain in full (rest from reference TRBV5-4 and TRBJ2-2): ETGVTQSPTHLIKTRGQQVTLRCSSQSGHNTVSWYQQALGQGPQFIFQYYREEENGRGNFPPRFSGLQFPNYSSELNVNALELDDSALYLCASRLAGSHTGELFFGEGSRLTVL.

This chain joins TRBV20-1 and TRBJ2-7; D may match TRBD1 or TRBD2 (6 bases each). Germline lookup yields CDR1 DFQATT and CDR2 SNEGSKA (reference sequence). Trimming removed 1 base at V and 0 bases at J, with 13 bases between. The CDR3 is 15 residues long. For the CDR3, the DNA is TGCAGTGCTAGAGTAGGGGGGATGAGCTCCTACGAGCAGTACTTC. It encodes CSARVGGMSSYEQYF.

This chain connects TRBV12-3 or TRBV12-4 to TRBJ1-1; D is ambiguous. Trimming removed 6 bases at V and 1 base at J, with 12 bases between. The CDR3 runs to 14 residues. CDR3 loop: CASSPLGWNTEAFF. CDR3 coding DNA: TGTGCCAGCAGCCCCCTGGGGTGGAACACTGAAGCTTTCTTT.

V gene TRBV19 combines with J gene TRBJ2-7; D assignment may be TRBD1 or TRBD2 (5 bases each). The CDR3 loop spans 16 amino acids. The V gene's germline CDR1 is LNHDA and CDR2 SQIVND (reference sequence). The germline V and J ends were trimmed by 3 bases and 5 bases, with 20 bases remaining between them. The CDR3 DNA follows: TGTGCCAGTAGTATTTCTCCGGGACGCTGGGGGAACGAGCAGTACTTC. Translating gives CASSISPGRWGNEQYF. The whole variable domain, filled in from reference TRBV19 and TRBJ2-7, reads DGGITQSPKYLFRKEGQNVTLSCEQNLNHDAMYWYRQDPGQGLRLIYYSQIVNDFQKGDIAEGYSVSREKKESFPLTVTSAQKNPTAFYLCASSISPGRWGNEQYFGPGTRLTVT.

The CDR3 DNA reads TGTGCCAGCAGCTTCCAGGACAGTAACACCGGGGAGCTGTTTTTT. This encodes CASSFQDSNTGELFF. This rearrangement joins TRBV9 to TRBJ2-2, with TRBD1 as a possible D gene (6 bases). Between the trimmed V and J ends, which lost 4 bases and 2 bases, there was a span of 12 bases. The length of the CDR3 is 15 residues. CDR1 and CDR2 from the germline V gene are SGDLS and YYNGEE.

The chain links TRBV4-1 to TRBJ1-5; no reliable D call. Germline lookup yields CDR1 MGHRA and CDR2 YSYEKL. CDR3 length: 13 residues. V was clipped by 0 bases and J by 11 bases, with 11 bases between them. CDR3 protein: CASSQDLAGSQHF. Here the CDR3 DNA reads TGCGCCAGCAGCCAAGACTTGGCGGGGTCCCAGCATTTT.

The chain uses TRBV9 and TRBJ2-1; 11 positions match TRBD2. Germline V lookup: CDR1 SGDLS, CDR2 YYNGEE. The CDR3 spans 15 residues. Trimming cost V 4 bases and J 5 bases; bases outside gene matches: 5. Here the CDR3 reads CASSPASGGNNEQFF. CDR3 bases: TGTGCCAGCAGCCCTGCTAGCGGGGGGAACAATGAGCAGTTCTTC.

The chain has TRBV7-8 and TRBJ2-2; D gene unclear. Per the germline V gene, CDR1 is SGHVS and CDR2 is FQNEAQ. V gave up 5 bases and J gave up 7 bases, with 8 bases separating them. The CDR3 sequence is 12 residues long. The CDR3: CASSPSLGELFF. The CDR3 DNA is TGTGCCAGCAGCCCAAGTCTCGGGGAGCTGTTTTTT.

The J gene is TRBJ2-3, the V gene TRBV10-3, with D perhaps TRBD1 (5 bases). V was pared by 6 bases and J by 3 bases, with 7 bases between. Germline V gives CDR1 ENHRY, CDR2 SYGVKD. CDR3 size: 12 residues. For the CDR3, the DNA is TGTGCCATCAGGACAGAAACAGATACGCAGTATTTT. Amino acids: CAIRTETDTQYF.